This T cell receptor beta chain was sequenced for a study of blood T cell repertoires in COVID-19. Only in-frame clones appear in the TCRdb table, and some are missing; sequencing was by immunoSEQ multiplex PCR. The sample shows roughly 200,000 clones, approximately 85% of them seen only once. The length of the CDR3 is 15 residues. Trimming cost V 5 bases and J 0 bases, with 13 bases left between them. Germline V CDR1 and CDR2: SGHTA, FQGNSA. The chain employs TRBV7-2 and TRBJ1-1; D is undetermined. Sequenced sample: peripheral blood. This sequence originates from a man aged 60-69 years with acute or convalescent COVID-19. The CDR3 is CASSPFRGMNTEAFF. CDR3 DNA sequence: TGTGCCAGCAGCCCCTTTCGGGGAATGAACACTGAAGCTTTCTTT.